The source of this TCR beta chain is a study of cytomegalovirus exposure and HLA in healthy donors. Study at large: A data release that came early held some 84 million unique TCRs from HLA-typed donors.

The PCR made use of 60 Vbeta and 13 Jbeta primers. Repertoires were generated with immunoSEQ multiplex PCR, while TCRdb's copy carries only in-frame clones and drops some. This sample carries under 250,000 clones, 85% of them seen once, and the ten largest clones take 1% to 1.5%. Donors had nominal health at sampling but likely had unrecorded immune exposures. Study-wide results and limits: V- and J-gene trimming of TCR beta was linked (in a later analysis) to a missense DCLRE1C variant. A later analysis found most CMV-associated TCR beta chains apparently HLA-restricted.

Of note for this clone: Its antigen is not known.

The TCR sequence derives from a human donor in good health. Sequenced material: PBMCs.

DNA for the CDR3: TGTGCCCACTCAGGTAACTCTGGAAACACCATATATTTT. It specifies CAHSGNSGNTIYF. The chain links TRBV12-5 to TRBJ1-3; D gene uncertain. There are 13 residues in the CDR3. CDR1 LGHNT and CDR2 FRNRAP come from the germline V gene.